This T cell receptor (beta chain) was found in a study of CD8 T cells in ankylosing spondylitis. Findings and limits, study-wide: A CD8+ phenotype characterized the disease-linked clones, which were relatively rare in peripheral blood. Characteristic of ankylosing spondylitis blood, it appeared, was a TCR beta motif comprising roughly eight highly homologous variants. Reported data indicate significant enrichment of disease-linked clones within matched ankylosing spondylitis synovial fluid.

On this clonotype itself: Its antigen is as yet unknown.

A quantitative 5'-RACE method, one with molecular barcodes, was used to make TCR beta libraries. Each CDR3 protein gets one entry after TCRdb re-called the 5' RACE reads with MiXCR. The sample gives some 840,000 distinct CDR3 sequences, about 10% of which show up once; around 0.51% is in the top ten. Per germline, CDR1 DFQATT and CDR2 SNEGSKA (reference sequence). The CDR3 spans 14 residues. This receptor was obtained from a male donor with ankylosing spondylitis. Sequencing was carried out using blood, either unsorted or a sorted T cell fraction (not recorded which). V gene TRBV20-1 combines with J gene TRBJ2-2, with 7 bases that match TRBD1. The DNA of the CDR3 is TGCAGGGCGGCTCGGGACAGCAACACCGGGGAGCTGTTTTTT. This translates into CRAARDSNTGELFF.